The 19 T cell receptor beta chains below were found in one sample sequenced in a study of CD4 T cells in relation to SARS-CoV-2 and coronaviruses. Their target antigens are unknown. The protocol was immunoSEQ multiplex PCR, while the TCRdb copy is restricted to in-frame clones and leaves out a portion. The table shows about 41,000 clones, with approximately 77% occurring only once. Material for sequencing was naive CD4+ T cells from PBMCs, cultured in vitro. Regarding subset: naive CD4+ T cells isolated by negative enrichment. These receptor sequences come from an adult with COVID-19.

The chain employs TRBV3-1 (or the pseudogene TRBV3-2) and TRBJ2-3; D unresolved. The germline V gene has CDR1 LGHDT and CDR2 YNNKEL (reference sequence). The germline V and J ends were trimmed by 0 bases and 1 base, with 14 bases remaining between them. CDR3 length equals 17 residues. CDR3 sequence reads: CASSQDRLGWGTDTQYF. The CDR3 DNA follows: TGTGCCAGCAGCCAAGATCGTCTGGGTTGGGGCACAGATACGCAGTATTTT.

J is TRBJ2-4 and V is TRBV3-1 (or the pseudogene TRBV3-2), with a tentative D call TRBD2 (5 bases). This CDR3 has 15 residues. Per the germline V gene, CDR1 is LGHDT and CDR2 is YNNKEL (reference sequence). V was trimmed by 0 bases and J by 10 bases, leaving 16 bases between them. The DNA of the CDR3 is TGTGCCAGCAGCCAAGATATCGGAGGTAGAAAAATTCAGTACTTC. It specifies CASSQDIGGRKIQYF.

V and J are TRBV19 and TRBJ2-3; the D gene could be TRBD1 or TRBD2 (6 bases each). The CDR3 has 15 amino acids. With 2 bases removed from V and 1 base from J, the gap between germline ends came to 10 bases. The germline CDR1 and CDR2 sequences are LNHDA and SQIVND (reference sequence). The CDR3 DNA sequence: TGTGCCAGTAGTATAACGGGGGCTGGCACAGATACGCAGTATTTT. Translation gives CASSITGAGTDTQYF.

The V call is TRBV3-1 (or the pseudogene TRBV3-2), the J call TRBJ2-7; 13 positions match TRBD2. The CDR3 has 14 residues. The germline V gene encodes CDR1 LGHDT and CDR2 YNNKEL (reference sequence). Germline trimming cut 5 bases from V and 6 bases from J; bases unmatched to any gene: 4. Here the CDR3 reads CASSSLAGGSEQYF. The CDR3 DNA reads TGTGCCAGCAGCTCACTAGCGGGAGGGAGCGAGCAGTACTTC.

The V gene is TRBV2, the J gene TRBJ2-2, with a weak D call TRBD2 (6 bases). The CDR3 extends over 13 amino acids. CDR1 and CDR2 (germline): SNHLY, FYNNEI. V was clipped by 5 bases and J by 8 bases, with 12 bases between them. The CDR3 region is CASSTDYRGELFF. As DNA, the CDR3 is TGTGCCAGCAGTACGGACTACCGGGGGGAGCTGTTTTTT.

The chain combines TRBV27 with TRBJ2-3; 8 bases are a match to TRBD2. Losses at the gene ends were 3 bases for V and 0 bases for J; bases not matched to a gene: 8. Germline lookup yields CDR1 MNHEY and CDR2 SMNVEV (reference sequence). The CDR3 is made up of 17 amino acids. DNA for the CDR3: TGTGCCAGCAGTTTTGGTATAGCGGGGTCTAGCACAGATACGCAGTATTTT. Translation: CASSFGIAGSSTDTQYF.

This clone was detected only once. The chain is built from TRBV10-3 and TRBJ1-3, with TRBD1 matching over 8 bases. V shed 6 bases and J 0 bases; nucleotides not matched to a gene: 31. Germline-derived CDR1 and CDR2 are ENHRY and SYGVKD. The CDR3 contains 24 residues. CDR3 sequence: CAISDRQERQGSSLNRNSGNTIYF. CDR3 DNA sequence: TGTGCCATCAGCGATAGACAAGAGCGACAGGGGTCGAGCCTAAACCGGAACTCTGGAAACACCATATATTTT.

This chain links TRBV3-1 (or the pseudogene TRBV3-2) with TRBJ2-3; 8 bases line up with TRBD1. The CDR3 is 15 amino acids. In germline, CDR1 is LGHDT, CDR2 YNNKEL (reference sequence). The V gene end was trimmed by 5 bases and the J gene end by 1 base; junction bases not matched to a gene: 5. CDR3 protein: CASSSTGQGTDTQYF. CDR3 sequence (DNA): TGTGCCAGCAGCAGCACGGGACAGGGCACAGATACGCAGTATTTT.

V usage is TRBV9 and J usage is TRBJ2-3; maybe TRBD2 (5 bases). Germline V gives CDR1 SGDLS, CDR2 YYNGEE. CDR3 length equals 16 residues. V lost 0 bases, J lost 3 bases, and 14 bases lay in between. The DNA for the CDR3 is TGTGCCAGCAGCGTAGCGGGGAAGACGTGGACAGATACGCAGTATTTT. The encoded protein is CASSVAGKTWTDTQYF. Together with reference TRBV9 and TRBJ2-3, the CDR3 gives the full variable domain: DSGVTQTPKHLITATGQRVTLRCSPRSGDLSVYWYQQSLDQGLQFLIQYYNGEERAKGNILERFSAQQFPDLHSELNLSSLELGDSALYFCASSVAGKTWTDTQYFGPGTRLTVL.

This clone was recorded a few times. This chain connects TRBV10-3 to TRBJ2-1, with 8 positions matching TRBD2. There are 15 residues in the CDR3. Germline values: CDR1 ENHRY, CDR2 SYGVKD. Trimming at V came to 6 bases and at J to 6 bases, leaving 10 bases not matched to a gene. The CDR3 loop is CAIRNGLADGNEQFF. CDR3 DNA: TGTGCCATCAGGAATGGACTAGCTGACGGCAATGAGCAGTTCTTC.

The chain joins TRBV28 to TRBJ2-5, with D possibly matching TRBD2 (6 bases). The CDR3 has 12 residues. Germline values: CDR1 MDHEN, CDR2 SYDVKM. V was clipped by 6 bases and J by 4 bases, with 9 bases between them. In DNA, the CDR3 is TGTGCCAGCAGGCAAGCGGGAGAGACCCAGTACTTC. Encoded protein: CASRQAGETQYF. The variable domain in full, completed from reference TRBV28 and TRBJ2-5, reads DVKVTQSSRYLVKRTGEKVFLECVQDMDHENMFWYRQDPGLGLRLIYFSYDVKMKEKGDIPEGYSVSREKKERFSLILESASTNQTSMYLCASRQAGETQYFGPGTRLLVL.

V usage is TRBV13 and J usage is TRBJ2-1, with 10 bases that match TRBD2. The germline V gene has CDR1 PRHDT and CDR2 FYEKMQ (reference sequence). J lost 11 bases, V lost 7 bases, and 14 bases had no gene match. The CDR3 has 15 residues. The CDR3 reads CASNRRGLAGDKQFF. CDR3 coding DNA: TGTGCCAGCAACCGGAGGGGGCTAGCGGGAGACAAGCAGTTCTTC.

V and J are TRBV25-1 and TRBJ1-1; 7 nucleotides align to TRBD1. V lost 5 bases, J lost 4 bases, and 7 bases stayed unmatched. Germline CDR1 reads MGHDK; CDR2 reads SYGVNS. The CDR3 extends over 14 amino acids. CDR3 nucleotide sequence: TGTGCCAGCAGTCGCCCCGGACAGGTCACTGAAGCTTTCTTT. This encodes CASSRPGQVTEAFF. Using reference TRBV25-1 and TRBJ1-1 for the parts outside the CDR3, the full variable domain is EADIYQTPRYLVIGTGKKITLECSQTMGHDKMYWYQQDPGMELHLIHYSYGVNSTEKGDLSSESTVSRIRTEHFPLTLESARPSHTSQYLCASSRPGQVTEAFFGQGTRLTVV.

The sample holds a few counts of this clone. The chain has TRBV19 and TRBJ2-7, with 10 bases that match TRBD1. Germline trimming cut 3 bases from V and 2 bases from J; bases unmatched to any gene: 4. Germline V gene sequence: CDR1 LNHDA, CDR2 SQIVND (reference sequence). This CDR3 spans 15 amino acids. The CDR3 loop reads CASSIQDRGTYEQYF. CDR3 DNA sequence: TGTGCCAGTAGTATCCAGGACAGGGGGACCTACGAGCAGTACTTC.

The J gene is TRBJ2-5, the V gene TRBV6-5; possibly TRBD1 for D (5 bases). From germline, CDR1 is MNHEY and CDR2 SVGAGI. Trimming left V 4 bases short and J 1 base short, with 7 bases between. The CDR3 spans 13 residues. The chain's CDR3 is CASSSQGQETQYF. The CDR3 DNA is TGTGCCAGCAGTTCCCAGGGCCAAGAGACCCAGTACTTC.

This clone was seen once. The rearrangement uses TRBV4-2 and TRBJ2-6, with D possibly being TRBD1 (6 bases). V shed 0 bases and J shed 2 bases, with 17 bases lying between them. The CDR3 length is 19 residues. CDR1 is LGHNA, CDR2 YNFKEQ, per germline. DNA for the CDR3: TGTGCCAGCAGCCAAGATCCAATTCTCCAGGGGACTGGGGCCAACGTCCTGACTTTC. Encoded protein: CASSQDPILQGTGANVLTF.

The V and J genes are TRBV5-4 and TRBJ2-3; 10 bases map to TRBD2. The CDR3 has 16 residues. The J segment lost 1 base and the V segment lost 4 bases, leaving 6 bases of the junction unmatched. Germline V gives CDR1 SGHNT, CDR2 YYREEE (reference sequence). The CDR3 here is CASSRPGTSGTDTQYF. The CDR3 DNA follows: TGTGCCAGCAGCCGTCCAGGGACTAGCGGCACAGATACGCAGTATTTT.

The chain has TRBV5-1 and TRBJ2-3, with 7 bases aligning to TRBD1. The length of the CDR3 is 16 residues. The germline CDR1 and CDR2 sequences are SGHRS and YFSETQ. The V and J ends lost 4 bases and 2 bases, in that order; junction bases with no gene match: 10. CDR3 sequence reads: CASSITGEPYTDTQYF. CDR3 coding DNA: TGCGCCAGCAGCATTACAGGGGAACCGTACACAGATACGCAGTATTTT.

This rearrangement joins TRBV14 to TRBJ2-3; D not certain. This CDR3 contains 14 residues. Germline-derived CDR1 and CDR2 are SGHDN and FVKESK. The V end lost 4 bases, the J end lost 4 bases, and 12 bases lay between the germline ends. In nucleotides, the CDR3 is TGTGCCAGCAGCCTGCTGACTCCGCCAGATACGCAGTATTTT. It codes for CASSLLTPPDTQYF.